The source of this T cell receptor (beta chain) is a study of T cell changes during pregnancy in multiple sclerosis. Generated by immunoSEQ multiplex PCR, the TCRdb table keeps only in-frame clones and is missing some. The top ten clones hold around 1.1% of a sample with some 80,000 clones, 90% to 95% of them seen once. CDR3 size: 15 residues. Per the germline V gene, CDR1 is LNHDA and CDR2 is SQIVND (reference sequence). The ends lost 4 bases at V and 9 bases at J; junction bases unmatched: 11. The clonotype was recovered from a female donor with multiple sclerosis, enrolled in a pregnancy study. This rearrangement joins TRBV19 to TRBJ1-5; 8 bases match TRBD1. The sample here was peripheral blood, taken in the second trimester of pregnancy. This chain's CDR3 is CASSTQGTGVSPQHF. CDR3 in DNA: TGTGCCAGTAGTACGCAGGGGACAGGAGTATCGCCCCAGCATTTT.